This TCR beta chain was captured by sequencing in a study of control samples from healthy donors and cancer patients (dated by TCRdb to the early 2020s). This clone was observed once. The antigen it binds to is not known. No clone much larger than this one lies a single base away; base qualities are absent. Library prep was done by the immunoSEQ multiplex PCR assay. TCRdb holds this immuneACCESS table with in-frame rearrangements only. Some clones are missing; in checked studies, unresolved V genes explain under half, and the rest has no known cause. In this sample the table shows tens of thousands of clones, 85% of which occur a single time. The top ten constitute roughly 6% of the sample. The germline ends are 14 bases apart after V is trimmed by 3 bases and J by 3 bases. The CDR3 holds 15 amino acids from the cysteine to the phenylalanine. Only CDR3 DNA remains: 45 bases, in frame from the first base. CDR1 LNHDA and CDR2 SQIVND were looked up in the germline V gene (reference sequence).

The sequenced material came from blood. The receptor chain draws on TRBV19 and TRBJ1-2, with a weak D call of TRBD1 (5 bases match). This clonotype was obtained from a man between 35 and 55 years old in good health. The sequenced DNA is TGTGCCAGTAGTATCGGATTTAGCAGGGACTATGGCTACACCTTC. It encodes CASSIGFSRDYGYTF.